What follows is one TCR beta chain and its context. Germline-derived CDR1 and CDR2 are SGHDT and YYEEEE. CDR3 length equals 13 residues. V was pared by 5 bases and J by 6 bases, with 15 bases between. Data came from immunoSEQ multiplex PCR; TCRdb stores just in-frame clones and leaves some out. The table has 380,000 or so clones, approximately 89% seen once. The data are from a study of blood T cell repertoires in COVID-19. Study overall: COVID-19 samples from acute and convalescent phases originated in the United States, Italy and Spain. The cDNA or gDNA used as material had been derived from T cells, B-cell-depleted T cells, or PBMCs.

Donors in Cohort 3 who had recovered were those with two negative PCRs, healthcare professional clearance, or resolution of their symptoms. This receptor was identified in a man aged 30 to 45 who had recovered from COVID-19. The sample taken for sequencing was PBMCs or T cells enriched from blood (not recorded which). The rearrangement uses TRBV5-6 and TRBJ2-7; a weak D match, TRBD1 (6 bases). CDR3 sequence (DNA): TGTGCCAGCAGGTGGACAGCGTCCGTCGAGCAGTACTTC. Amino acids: CASRWTASVEQYF.